This T cell receptor beta chain was documented in a study of Ad26.COV2.S vaccination and SARS-CoV-2 variants (dated by TCRdb to 2020 to 2022). Concerning the study at large: Donors in the vaccine arm were drawn from COV1001, a multicentre, randomized, double-blind, placebo-controlled phase I-IIa trial testing Ad26.COV2.S in healthy adults. Participants in the trial were split at random into five groups of five each, receiving low-dose or high-dose Ad26.COV2.S once or twice, or else placebo on both occasions. The TCR-sequenced set comprised about 32 samples: about 19 Ad26.COV2.S vaccine recipients, 5 placebo recipients and 8 SARS-CoV-2 convalescent individuals. TCRbeta repertoire sequencing was used to assess the specificity and breadth of SARS-CoV-2-reactive T cell receptors after Ad26.COV2.S vaccination. Blinding of investigators to trial group allocation was maintained during experiments and outcome assessment. Ad26.COV2.S was given intramuscularly at 5x10^10 or 1x10^11 viral particles, as a single shot or as two shots 56 days apart.

In regard to this clone: Its antigen has not been determined. Germline is not matched at one junction end, which may reflect a read error.

The CDR3 covers 13 residues, taking in both the cysteine and the phenylalanine. Only the CDR3 portion is preserved as DNA: 39 bases, with reading frame beginning at the first base. From the germline V gene, CDR1 is MNHEY and CDR2 is SVGEGT. The treatment or condition label for this specimen denotes: some 20 received Ad26.COV2.S at low or high dose, single or two shots; roughly five received placebo; per-sample allocation not given. Repertoires of vaccine and placebo recipients were sequenced from samples collected on day 63 after the first injection. Cohort 1b enrolled 25 adults aged 18-55 years at a single site in Boston, USA, between 29 July and 7 August 2020. Ad26.COV2.S was a replication-incompetent adenovirus type 26 vector expressing a prefusion-stabilized SARS-CoV-2 spike protein from the original Wuhan strain. The immunoSEQ Assay was the method used to sequence TCRbeta CDR3 regions. After extraction, genomic DNA underwent amplification by bias-controlled multiplex PCR, followed by high-throughput sequencing. The published analysis was carried out like this. Collapsing and filtering of sequences were performed to quantify the absolute abundance of each unique TCRbeta CDR3 region. T cell fraction was estimated by normalization of TCRbeta template counts to usable DNA, with usable DNA being measured through amplification of reference genes present in all nucleated cells. Repertoire TCRs were annotated as SARS-CoV-2-specific by exact matching of V gene, CDR3 amino acid sequence and J gene to a known reactive TCR set. The reference SARS-CoV-2 TCR set was derived from MIRA and filtered for enrichment in COVID-19-positive ImmuneCODE repertoires, a step that removed public or cross-reactive TCRs. Using the MIRA antigens, annotated TCRs were further analysed by specific ORF or by position within an ORF. Breadth was defined as the number of annotated unique rearrangements divided by the total number of unique productive rearrangements, and depth was defined as the summed frequency of the annotated unique rearrangements. Two-sided Wilcoxon rank-sum tests were applied when comparing TCR breadth between groups. The table was pulled from immuneACCESS by TCRdb, which kept in-frame rearrangements only. Such tables lose some clones; where checked, under half of the loss comes from unresolved V genes, and the rest has no known cause. V, J and clone size reflect that table, while D and trimming were determined from the DNA. This sample holds approximately 420,000 clones; approximately 86% were observed only once. The top ten hold approximately 3.7% of the sample.

The study at large found these results: Higher spike-specific TCR breadth was observed in Ad26.COV2.S recipients than in placebo recipients (P = 0.0014). Comparable non-spike TCR breadth was observed between vaccine and placebo recipients, consistent with only spike being contained in the vaccine. It was noted by the authors that total T cell responses may have been underestimated by the TCR breadth and depth analyses. The study lacked the statistical power to compare responses across vaccine doses or regimens. After vaccination, spike-specific CD8+ and CD4+ T cell responses were reported to show substantial breadth.

The chain is assembled from TRBV6-2 or TRBV6-3 and TRBJ1-3; TRBD1 aligns with 7 central bases. This sequence originates from a person aged 18-60 years who received the Ad26.COV2.S COVID-19 vaccine or a placebo. The source was peripheral blood, collected in a trial of Ad26.COV2.S vaccine versus placebo. The CDR3 protein is CASSSTGSKRIVF. The DNA reads TGTGCCAGCAGTTCGACAGGGTCAAAGCGGATAGTATTT.